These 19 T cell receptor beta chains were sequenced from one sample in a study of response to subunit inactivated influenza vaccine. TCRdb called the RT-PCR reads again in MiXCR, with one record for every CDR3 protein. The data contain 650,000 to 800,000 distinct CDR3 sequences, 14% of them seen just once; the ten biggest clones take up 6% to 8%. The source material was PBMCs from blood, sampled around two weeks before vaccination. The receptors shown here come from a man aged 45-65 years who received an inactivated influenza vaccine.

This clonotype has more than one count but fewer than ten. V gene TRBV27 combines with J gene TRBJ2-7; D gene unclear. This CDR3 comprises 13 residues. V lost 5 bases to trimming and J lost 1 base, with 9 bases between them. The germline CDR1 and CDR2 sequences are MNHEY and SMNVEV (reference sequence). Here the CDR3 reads CASSPQISYEQYF. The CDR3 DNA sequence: TGTGCCAGCAGTCCCCAGATATCCTACGAGCAGTACTTC.

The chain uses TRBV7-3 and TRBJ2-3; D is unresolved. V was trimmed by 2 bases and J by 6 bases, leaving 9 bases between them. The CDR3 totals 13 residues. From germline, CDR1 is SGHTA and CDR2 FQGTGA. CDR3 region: CASSLGPRDTQYF. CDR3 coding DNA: TGTGCCAGCAGCTTAGGGCCCAGGGATACGCAGTATTTT. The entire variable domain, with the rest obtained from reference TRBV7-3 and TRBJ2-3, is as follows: GAGVSQTPSNKVTEKGKYVELRCDPISGHTALYWYRQSLGQGPEFLIYFQGTGAADDSGLPNDRFFAVRPEGSVSTLKIQRTERGDSAVYLCASSLGPRDTQYFGPGTRLTVL.

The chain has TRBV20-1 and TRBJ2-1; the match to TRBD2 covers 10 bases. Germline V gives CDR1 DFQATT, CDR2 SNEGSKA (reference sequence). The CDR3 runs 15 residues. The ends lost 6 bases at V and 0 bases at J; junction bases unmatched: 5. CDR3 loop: CSARSGGASYNEQFF. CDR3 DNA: TGCAGTGCCCGGAGCGGGGGGGCCTCCTACAATGAGCAGTTCTTC.

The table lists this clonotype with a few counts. The CDR3 region has the DNA TGCAGTGCTCGCAGCCTAGCGGGAGAAGGCTACGAGCAGTACTTC. It translates to CSARSLAGEGYEQYF. The J gene is TRBJ2-7, the V gene TRBV20-1, with 10 nucleotides matching TRBD2. Germline lookup yields CDR1 DFQATT and CDR2 SNEGSKA (reference sequence). CDR3 length: 15 amino acids. V lost 5 bases, J lost 3 bases, and 10 bases stayed unmatched.

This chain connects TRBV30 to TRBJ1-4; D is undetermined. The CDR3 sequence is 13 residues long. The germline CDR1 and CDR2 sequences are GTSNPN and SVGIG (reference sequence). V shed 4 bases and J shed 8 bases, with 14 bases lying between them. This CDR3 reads CAWKEGPGEKLFF. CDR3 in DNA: TGTGCCTGGAAGGAGGGTCCGGGGGAAAAACTGTTTTTT.

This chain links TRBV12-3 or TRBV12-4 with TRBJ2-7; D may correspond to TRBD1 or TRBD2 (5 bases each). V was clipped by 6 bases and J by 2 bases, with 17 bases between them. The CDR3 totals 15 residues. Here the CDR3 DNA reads TGTGCCAGCAGCCTTACCGGGACGGGACCCTACGAGCAGTACTTC. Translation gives CASSLTGTGPYEQYF.

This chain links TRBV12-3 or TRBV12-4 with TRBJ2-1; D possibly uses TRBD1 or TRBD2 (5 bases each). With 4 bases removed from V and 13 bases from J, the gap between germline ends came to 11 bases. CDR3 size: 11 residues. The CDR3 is CASSSGRSQFF. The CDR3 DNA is TGTGCCAGCAGTTCGGGACGAAGCCAGTTCTTC.

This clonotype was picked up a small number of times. The CDR3 sequence: CASSSLAVNTGELFF. The CDR3 DNA sequence: TGCGCCAGCAGTAGTTTAGCGGTGAACACCGGGGAGCTGTTTTTT. This chain joins TRBV5-1 and TRBJ2-2; D may be TRBD2 (6 bases). The germline V gene encodes CDR1 SGHRS and CDR2 YFSETQ. The ends were cut back, 5 bases at V and 1 base at J, with 12 bases in the middle. CDR3 length equals 15 residues.

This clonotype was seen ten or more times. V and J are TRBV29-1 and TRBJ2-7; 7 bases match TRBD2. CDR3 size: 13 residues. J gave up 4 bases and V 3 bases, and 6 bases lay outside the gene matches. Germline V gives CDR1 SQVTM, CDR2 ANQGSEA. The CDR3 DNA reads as TGCAGCGTTGAGGTAGCGGGCCAGTACGAGCAGTACTTC. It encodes CSVEVAGQYEQYF.

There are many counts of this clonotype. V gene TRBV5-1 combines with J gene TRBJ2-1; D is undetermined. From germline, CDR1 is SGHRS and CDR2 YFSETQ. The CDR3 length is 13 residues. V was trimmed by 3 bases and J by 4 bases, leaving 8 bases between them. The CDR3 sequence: CASSSDGYNEQFF. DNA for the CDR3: TGCGCCAGCAGCTCGGACGGATACAATGAGCAGTTCTTC.

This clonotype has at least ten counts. The CDR3 DNA sequence: TGTGCCAGCAGCTGGGACAGGGCGAACACTGAAGCTTTCTTT. Its translation is CASSWDRANTEAFF. The V call is TRBV11-2, the J call TRBJ1-1; 9 bases agree with TRBD1. CDR1 and CDR2 (germline): SGHAT, FQNNGV. The CDR3 runs to 14 residues. V dropped 4 bases and J dropped 1; count of bases not matched to a gene: 1. The full variable domain, in which reference TRBV11-2 and TRBJ1-1 provide the parts outside the CDR3, is EAGVAQSPRYKIIEKRQSVAFWCNPISGHATLYWYQQILGQGPKLLIQFQNNGVVDDSQLPKDRFSAERLKGVDSTLKIQPAKLEDSAVYLCASSWDRANTEAFFGQGTRLTVV.

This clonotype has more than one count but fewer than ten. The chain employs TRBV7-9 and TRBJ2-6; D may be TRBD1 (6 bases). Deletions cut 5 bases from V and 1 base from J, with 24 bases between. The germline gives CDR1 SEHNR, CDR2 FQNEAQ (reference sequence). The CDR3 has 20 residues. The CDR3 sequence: CASSPTPTDSEISGANVLTF. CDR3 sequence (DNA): TGTGCCAGCAGCCCTACCCCCACGGACAGCGAGATTTCTGGGGCCAACGTCCTGACTTTC. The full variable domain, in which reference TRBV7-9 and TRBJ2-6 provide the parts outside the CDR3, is DTGVSQNPRHKITKRGQNVTFRCDPISEHNRLYWYRQTLGQGPEFLTYFQNEAQLEKSRLLSDRFSAERPKGSFSTLEIQRTEQGDSAMYLCASSPTPTDSEISGANVLTFGAGSRLTVL.

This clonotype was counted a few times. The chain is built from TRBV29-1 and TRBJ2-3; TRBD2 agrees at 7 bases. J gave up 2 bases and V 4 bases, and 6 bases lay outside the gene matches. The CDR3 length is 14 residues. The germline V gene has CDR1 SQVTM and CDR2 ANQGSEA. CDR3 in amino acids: CSVVPREPTDTQYF. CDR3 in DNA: TGCAGCGTTGTTCCGCGGGAGCCCACAGATACGCAGTATTTT.

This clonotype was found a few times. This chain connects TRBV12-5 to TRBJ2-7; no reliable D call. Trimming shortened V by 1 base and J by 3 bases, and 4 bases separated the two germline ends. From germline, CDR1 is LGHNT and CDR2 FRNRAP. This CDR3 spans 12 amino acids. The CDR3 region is CASGLDNYEQYF. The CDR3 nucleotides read TGTGCTAGTGGTTTGGACAACTACGAGCAGTACTTC.

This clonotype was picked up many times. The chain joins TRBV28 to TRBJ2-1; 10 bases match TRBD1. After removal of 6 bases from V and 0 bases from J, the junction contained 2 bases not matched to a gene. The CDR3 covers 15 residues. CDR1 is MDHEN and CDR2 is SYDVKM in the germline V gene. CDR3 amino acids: CASSRTGGSYNEQFF. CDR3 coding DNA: TGTGCCAGCAGCCGGACAGGGGGCTCCTACAATGAGCAGTTCTTC. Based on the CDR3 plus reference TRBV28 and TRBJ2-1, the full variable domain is DVKVTQSSRYLVKRTGEKVFLECVQDMDHENMFWYRQDPGLGLRLIYFSYDVKMKEKGDIPEGYSVSREKKERFSLILESASTNQTSMYLCASSRTGGSYNEQFFGPGTRLTVL.

The CDR3 sequence: CASRDWSGGAADTQYF. The CDR3 DNA reads as TGTGCCAGCAGGGATTGGAGCGGGGGGGCCGCAGATACGCAGTATTTT. This chain links TRBV7-2 with TRBJ2-3; 10 nucleotides line up with TRBD2. Germline values: CDR1 SGHTA, CDR2 FQGNSA. The V segment lost 6 bases and the J segment 4 bases; nucleotides outside the gene matches: 10. The CDR3 has 16 residues.

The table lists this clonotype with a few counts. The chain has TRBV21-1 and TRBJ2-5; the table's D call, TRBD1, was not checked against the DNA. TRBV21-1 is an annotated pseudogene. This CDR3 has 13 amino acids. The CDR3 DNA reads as TGTGCCAGCAGCCTTGACAGGTGGAAGACCCAGTACTTC. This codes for CASSLDRWKTQYF.

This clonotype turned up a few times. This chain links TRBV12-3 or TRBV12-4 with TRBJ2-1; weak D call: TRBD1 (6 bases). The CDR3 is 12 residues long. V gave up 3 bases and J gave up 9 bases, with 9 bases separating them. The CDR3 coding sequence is TGTGCCAGCAGTTTTGGACAGCTTGAGCAGTTCTTC. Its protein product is CASSFGQLEQFF.

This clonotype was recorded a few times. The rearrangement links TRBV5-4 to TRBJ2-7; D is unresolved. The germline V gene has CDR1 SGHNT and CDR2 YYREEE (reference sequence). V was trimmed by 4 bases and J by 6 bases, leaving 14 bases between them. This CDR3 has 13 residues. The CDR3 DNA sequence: TGTGCCAGCAGCCAATTTCCGGATTTCGAGCAGTACTTC. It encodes CASSQFPDFEQYF. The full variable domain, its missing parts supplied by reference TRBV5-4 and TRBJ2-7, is ETGVTQSPTHLIKTRGQQVTLRCSSQSGHNTVSWYQQALGQGPQFIFQYYREEENGRGNFPPRFSGLQFPNYSSELNVNALELDDSALYLCASSQFPDFEQYFGPGTRLTVT.